What follows is one T cell receptor (beta chain) and its context. These data come from a study of blood T cell repertoires in COVID-19. The length of the CDR3 is 14 residues. Germline V gene lookup returns CDR1 MNHEY and CDR2 SMNVEV (reference sequence). Trimming removed 2 bases from V and 3 bases from J, with 8 bases in between. Produced via immunoSEQ multiplex PCR; TCRdb's table is partial and in-frame only. The sample consists of about 180,000 clones, approximately 83% of them appearing once. The receptor was derived from a man aged 60 to 69 with acute or convalescent COVID-19. Material for sequencing was peripheral blood. The rearrangement uses TRBV27 and TRBJ2-1, with D possibly being TRBD2 (5 bases). The CDR3 spells CASSLRGYYNEQFF. In DNA, the CDR3 is TGTGCCAGCAGTTTACGGGGTTACTACAATGAGCAGTTCTTC.